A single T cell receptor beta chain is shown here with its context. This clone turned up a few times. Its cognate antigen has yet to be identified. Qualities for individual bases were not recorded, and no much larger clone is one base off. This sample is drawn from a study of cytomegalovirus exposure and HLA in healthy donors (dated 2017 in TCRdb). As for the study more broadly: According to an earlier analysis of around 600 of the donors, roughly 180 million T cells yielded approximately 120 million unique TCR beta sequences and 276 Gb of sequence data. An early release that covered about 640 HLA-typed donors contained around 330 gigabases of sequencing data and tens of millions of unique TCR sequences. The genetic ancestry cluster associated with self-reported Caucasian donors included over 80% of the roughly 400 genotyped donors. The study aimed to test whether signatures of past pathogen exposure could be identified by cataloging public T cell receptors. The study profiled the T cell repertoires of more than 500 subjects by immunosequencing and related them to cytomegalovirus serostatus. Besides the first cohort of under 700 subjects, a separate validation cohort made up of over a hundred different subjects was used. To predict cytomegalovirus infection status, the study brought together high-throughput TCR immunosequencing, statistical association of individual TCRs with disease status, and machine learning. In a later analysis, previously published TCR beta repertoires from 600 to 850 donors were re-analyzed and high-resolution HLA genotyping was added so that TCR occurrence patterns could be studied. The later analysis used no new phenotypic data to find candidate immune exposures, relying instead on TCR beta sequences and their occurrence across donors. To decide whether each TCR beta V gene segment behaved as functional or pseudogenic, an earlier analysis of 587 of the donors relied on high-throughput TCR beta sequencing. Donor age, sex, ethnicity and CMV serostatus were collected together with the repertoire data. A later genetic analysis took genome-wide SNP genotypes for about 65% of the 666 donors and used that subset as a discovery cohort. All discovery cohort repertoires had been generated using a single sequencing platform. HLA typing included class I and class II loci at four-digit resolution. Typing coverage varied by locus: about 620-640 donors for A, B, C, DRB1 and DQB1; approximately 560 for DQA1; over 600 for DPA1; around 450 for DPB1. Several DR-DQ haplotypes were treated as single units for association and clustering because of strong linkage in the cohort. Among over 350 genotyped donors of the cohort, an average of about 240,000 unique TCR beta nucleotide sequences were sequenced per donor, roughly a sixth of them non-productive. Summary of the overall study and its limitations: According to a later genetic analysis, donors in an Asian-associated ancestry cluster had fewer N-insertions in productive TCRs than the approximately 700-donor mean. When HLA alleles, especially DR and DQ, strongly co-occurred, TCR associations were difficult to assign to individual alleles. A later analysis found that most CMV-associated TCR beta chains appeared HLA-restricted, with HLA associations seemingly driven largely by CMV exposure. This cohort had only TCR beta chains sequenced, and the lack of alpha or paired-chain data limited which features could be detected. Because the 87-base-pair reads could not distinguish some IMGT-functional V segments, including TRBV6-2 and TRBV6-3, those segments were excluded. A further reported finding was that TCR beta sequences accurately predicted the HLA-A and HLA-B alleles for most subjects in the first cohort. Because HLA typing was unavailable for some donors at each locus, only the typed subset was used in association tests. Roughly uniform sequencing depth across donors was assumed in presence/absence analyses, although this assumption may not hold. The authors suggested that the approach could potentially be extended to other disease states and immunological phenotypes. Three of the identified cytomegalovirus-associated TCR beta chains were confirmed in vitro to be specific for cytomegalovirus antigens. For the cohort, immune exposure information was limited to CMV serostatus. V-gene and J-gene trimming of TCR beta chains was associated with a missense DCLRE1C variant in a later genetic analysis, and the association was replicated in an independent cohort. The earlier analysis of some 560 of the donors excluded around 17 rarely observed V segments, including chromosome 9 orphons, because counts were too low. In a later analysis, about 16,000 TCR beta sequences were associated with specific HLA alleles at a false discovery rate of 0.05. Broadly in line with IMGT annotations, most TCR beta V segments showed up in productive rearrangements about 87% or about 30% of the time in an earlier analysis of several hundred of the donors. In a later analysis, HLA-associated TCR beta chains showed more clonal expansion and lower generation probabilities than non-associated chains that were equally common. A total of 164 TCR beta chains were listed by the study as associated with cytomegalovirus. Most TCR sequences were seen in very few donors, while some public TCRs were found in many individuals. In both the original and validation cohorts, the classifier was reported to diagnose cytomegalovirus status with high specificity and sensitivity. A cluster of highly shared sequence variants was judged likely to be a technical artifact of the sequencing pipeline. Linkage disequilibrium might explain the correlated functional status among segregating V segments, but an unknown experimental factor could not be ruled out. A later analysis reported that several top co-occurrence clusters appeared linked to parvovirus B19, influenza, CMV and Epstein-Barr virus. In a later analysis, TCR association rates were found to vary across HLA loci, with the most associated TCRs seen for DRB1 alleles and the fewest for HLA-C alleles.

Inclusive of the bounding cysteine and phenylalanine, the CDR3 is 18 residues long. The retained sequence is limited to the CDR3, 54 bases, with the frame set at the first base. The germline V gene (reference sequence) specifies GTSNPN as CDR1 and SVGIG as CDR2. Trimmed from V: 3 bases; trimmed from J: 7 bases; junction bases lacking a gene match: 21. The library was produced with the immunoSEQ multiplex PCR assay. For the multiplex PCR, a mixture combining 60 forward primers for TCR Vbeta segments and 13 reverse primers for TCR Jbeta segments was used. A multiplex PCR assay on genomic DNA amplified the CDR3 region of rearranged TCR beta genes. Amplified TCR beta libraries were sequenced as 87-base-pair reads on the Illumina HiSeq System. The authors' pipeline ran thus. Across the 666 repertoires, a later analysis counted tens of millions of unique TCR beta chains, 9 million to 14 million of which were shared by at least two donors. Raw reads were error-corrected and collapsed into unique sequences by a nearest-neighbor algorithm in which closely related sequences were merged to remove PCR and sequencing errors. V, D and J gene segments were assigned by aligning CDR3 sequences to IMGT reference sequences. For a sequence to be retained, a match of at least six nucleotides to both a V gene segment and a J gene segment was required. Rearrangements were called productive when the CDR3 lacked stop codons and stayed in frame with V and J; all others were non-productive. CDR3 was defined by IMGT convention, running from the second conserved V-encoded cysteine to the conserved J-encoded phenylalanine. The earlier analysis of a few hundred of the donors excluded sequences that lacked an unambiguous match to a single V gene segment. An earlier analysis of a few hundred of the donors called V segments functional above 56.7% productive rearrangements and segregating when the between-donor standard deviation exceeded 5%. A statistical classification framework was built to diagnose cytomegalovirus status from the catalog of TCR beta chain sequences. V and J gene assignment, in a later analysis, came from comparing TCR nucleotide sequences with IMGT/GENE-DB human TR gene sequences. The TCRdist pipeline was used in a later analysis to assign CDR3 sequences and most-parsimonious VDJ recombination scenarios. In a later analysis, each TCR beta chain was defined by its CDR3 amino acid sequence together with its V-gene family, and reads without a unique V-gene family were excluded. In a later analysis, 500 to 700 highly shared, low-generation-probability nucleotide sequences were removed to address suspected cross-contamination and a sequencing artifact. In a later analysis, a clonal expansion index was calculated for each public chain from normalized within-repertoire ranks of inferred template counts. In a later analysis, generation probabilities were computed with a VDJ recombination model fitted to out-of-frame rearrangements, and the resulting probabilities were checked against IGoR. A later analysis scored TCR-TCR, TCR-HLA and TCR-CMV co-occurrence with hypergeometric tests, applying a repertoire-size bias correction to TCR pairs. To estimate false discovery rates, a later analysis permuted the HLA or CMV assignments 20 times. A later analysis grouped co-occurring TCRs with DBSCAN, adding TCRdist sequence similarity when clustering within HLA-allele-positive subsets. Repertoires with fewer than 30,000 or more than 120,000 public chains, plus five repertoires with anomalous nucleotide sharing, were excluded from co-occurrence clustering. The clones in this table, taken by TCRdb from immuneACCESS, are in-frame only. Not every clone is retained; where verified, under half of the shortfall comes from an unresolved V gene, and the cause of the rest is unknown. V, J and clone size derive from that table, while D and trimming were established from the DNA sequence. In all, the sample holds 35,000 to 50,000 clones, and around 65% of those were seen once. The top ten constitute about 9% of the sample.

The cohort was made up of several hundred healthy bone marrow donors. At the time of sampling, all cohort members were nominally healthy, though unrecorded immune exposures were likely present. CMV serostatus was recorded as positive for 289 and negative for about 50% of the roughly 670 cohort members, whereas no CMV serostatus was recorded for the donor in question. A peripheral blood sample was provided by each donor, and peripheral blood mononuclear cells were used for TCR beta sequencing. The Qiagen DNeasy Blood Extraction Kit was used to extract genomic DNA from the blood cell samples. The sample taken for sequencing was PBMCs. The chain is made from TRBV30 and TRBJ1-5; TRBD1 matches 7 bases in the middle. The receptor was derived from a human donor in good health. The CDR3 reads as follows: CAWSPPGGLFRGVQPQHF. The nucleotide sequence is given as TGTGCCTGGAGCCCTCCAGGGGGATTATTTCGCGGTGTACAGCCCCAGCATTTT.